One and the same sample provided the 7 T cell receptor beta chains below, sequenced in a study of regulatory T cells in long-lasting Graves disease. Arm-PCR of CDR3 regions and iRepertoire HTBI primers were used to build TCR beta libraries. TCRdb called the multiplex PCR reads again in MiXCR, with one record for every CDR3 protein. The profile covers roughly 260,000 distinct CDR3 sequences, with around 19% appearing a single time and 11% to 15% taken by the ten largest. Time point defined: newly diagnosed GD, antithyroid drugs for less than 3 months. The TCR library was made from RNA that had been extracted from PBMCs in TRIzol. The same data also contributed to another study, on T cells in Graves' hyperthyroidism and ophthalmopathy.

Sequences were derived from peripheral blood mononuclear cells (PBMCs), sampled at new diagnosis, from a patient treated with antithyroid drugs. Source of these receptors: a woman aged 25 to 39 with Graves disease.

This clonotype was found many times. The J gene is TRBJ2-7, the V gene TRBV20-1; TRBD1 aligns across 10 bases. The germline V gene has CDR1 DFQATT and CDR2 SNEGSKA (reference sequence). The ends lost 5 bases at V and 6 bases at J; junction bases unmatched: 7. The CDR3 is 13 amino acids. The CDR3 reads CSAGTTGGGEQYF. The CDR3 DNA reads as TGCAGTGCTGGGACGACAGGGGGCGGCGAGCAGTACTTC.

The chain links TRBV6-9 to TRBJ1-3; D is undetermined. Between the trimmed V and J ends, which lost 3 bases and 0 bases, there was a span of 12 bases. The CDR3 has 16 amino acids. Germline assignment: CDR1 MNHGY and CDR2 SVAAGI. CDR3 DNA sequence: TGTGCCAGCAGTTACTCCGGCCTAAACTCTGGAAACACCATATATTTT. Protein product: CASSYSGLNSGNTIYF.

This clonotype was seen at least ten times. This chain links TRBV11-1 with TRBJ1-5; 9 bases are shared with TRBD1. Germline CDR1 and CDR2: SGHAT and FQDESV (reference sequence). V was clipped by 2 bases and J by 7 bases; unmatched bases: 6. This CDR3 is built from 15 residues. The CDR3 protein is CASSLTGGAGQPQHF. The DNA for the CDR3 is TGTGCCAGCAGCTTAACAGGGGGCGCCGGCCAGCCCCAGCATTTT.

The chain carries TRBV6-2 or TRBV6-3 and TRBJ2-1, with 8 nucleotides matching TRBD2. Germline loops: CDR1 MNHEY, CDR2 SVGEGT. This CDR3 comprises 16 residues. V shed 5 bases, J shed 3 bases, and the junction held 9 bases outside the gene matches. The DNA for the CDR3 is TGTGCCAGCAGTAACAGCGGCGGGACTAGCTACAATGAGCAGTTCTTC. It yields the protein CASSNSGGTSYNEQFF.

This clonotype came up many times. The chain carries TRBV6-1 and TRBJ2-5, with 7 bases identical to TRBD2. The germline V gene has CDR1 MNHNS and CDR2 SASEGT. V shed 5 bases and J 0 bases; nucleotides not matched to a gene: 12. CDR3 length: 17 amino acids. CDR3: CASSTHSLGGNQETQYF. CDR3 in DNA: TGTGCCAGCAGTACACACTCCCTCGGGGGGAACCAAGAGACCCAGTACTTC.

This clonotype was detected many times. V gene TRBV4-1 combines with J gene TRBJ1-2; D not resolved. The V end was cut by 0 bases, the J end by 8 bases, with 13 bases between. Germline CDR1 and CDR2: MGHRA and YSYEKL. This CDR3 comprises 14 residues. CDR3: CASSQEGSGSGYTF. The CDR3, as DNA: TGCGCCAGCAGCCAAGAGGGTAGCGGATCCGGCTACACCTTC.

This clonotype occurred many times. This chain connects TRBV4-1 to TRBJ1-6; perhaps TRBD1 as D (5 bases). The CDR3 extends over 18 amino acids. V was shortened by 2 bases and J by 1 base, with 15 bases between the two germline ends. Per the germline V gene, CDR1 is MGHRA and CDR2 is YSYEKL. As DNA, the CDR3 is TGCGCCAGCAGCCAACCCGCAGGGATCAGATCCTATAATTCACCCCTCCACTTT. This encodes CASSQPAGIRSYNSPLHF.